The clone carrying this T cell receptor (beta chain) was detected ten times or more. This sample is drawn from a study of patients and donors after allogeneic stem cell transplantation. The CDR3 consists of 14 residues. Trimming at V came to 8 bases and at J to 5 bases, leaving 8 bases not matched to a gene. TCRdb analysed the RT-PCR reads with MiXCR anew, one entry per CDR3 protein. The top ten clones hold roughly 6% of a sample with about a million distinct CDR3 sequences, about 20% of them seen once. The sequence derives from a human donor who was either an allogeneic HSCT recipient or a stem cell or donor lymphocyte infusion donor (not recorded which). It is not recorded whose cells these are; they may come from a transplant donor. The rearrangement uses TRBV12-3 or TRBV12-4 and TRBJ2-1, with 8 bases fitting TRBD2. The sample consisted of blood, either unsorted or a sorted T cell fraction (not recorded which). The CDR3 sequence is CASSMELADNEQFF. The CDR3 DNA reads TGTGCCAGCTCAATGGAACTAGCGGACAATGAGCAGTTCTTC.